This T cell receptor beta chain was profiled in a study of blood T cells in healthy people across ages. V shed 2 bases and J shed 8 bases, with 12 bases lying between them. Germline V gene data show CDR1 as SGHAT and CDR2 as FQNNGV. CDR3 size: 13 residues. Primed by a sample-barcoded 5' primer and a J-beta primer mix, a second PCR proceeded for roughly 7 to 12 cycles. TCRdb passed the 5' RACE reads through MiXCR, listing each CDR3 protein once. The sample contains 450,000 to 600,000 distinct CDR3 sequences, roughly a quarter of which appear only once. These sequences were also reported in another study, on T cells of mothers and their children.

The clonotype comes from a boy between 2 and 10 years old in good health. Sequencing was performed on blood. J is TRBJ1-2 and V is TRBV11-2; D gene unclear. The CDR3 reads CASSLSAGEGYTF. The CDR3 nucleotides are TGTGCCAGCAGCTTAAGCGCCGGCGAAGGCTACACCTTC.